A selection of T cell receptor beta chains follows, all from one sample in a study of cytomegalovirus exposure and HLA in healthy donors. The protocol was immunoSEQ multiplex PCR, while the TCRdb copy is restricted to in-frame clones and leaves out a portion. The sample shows about 83,000 clones, 81% of them seen only once. Specimen: PBMCs. These receptors were collected from a woman aged 25 to 45 in good health and CMV-seronegative. Both conserved end residues are part of each CDR3. D genes are given only for firm matches. Some rows have no size entry. The others give once, few or many, or a class for an expanded clone.

d_call clone_size j_call v_call cdr3_nt cdr3_aa
- - TRBJ1-5 TRBV28 TGTGCCACCCAATCACCCGGGGGGCAGCCCCAGCATTTT CATQSPGGQPQHF
TRBD2 - TRBJ2-7 TRBV9 TGTGCCAGCAGCGTAGAACCTAGCGGGAGTTACGAGCAGTACTTC CASSVEPSGSYEQYF
- - TRBJ2-7 TRBV30 TGTGCCTGGAGTGGGTCTAGCGACTACTACGAGCAGTACTTC CAWSGSSDYYEQYF
TRBD1 once TRBJ1-6 TRBV6-1 TGTGCCAGCAGCGCACCGACAGGGGGCGGTTCACCCCTCCACTTT CASSAPTGGGSPLHF
- - TRBJ1-1 TRBV2 TGTGCCAGCAGTGAAATTGGTTCTCGGGCTGAAGCTTTCTTT CASSEIGSRAEAFF
TRBD2 - TRBJ2-3 TRBV30 TGTGCCTGGAGTGAAGGACGGGGGGGTTCAGATACGCAGTATTTT CAWSEGRGGSDTQYF
- - TRBJ2-5 TRBV5-1 TGCGCCAGCAGCTTGGGTGGGGCGAGAGAGACCCAGTACTTC CASSLGGARETQYF
TRBD2 - TRBJ2-7 TRBV9 TGTGCCAGCAGCGTAGCTGGGAGGGGCGAGCAGTACTTC CASSVAGRGEQYF
TRBD2 - TRBJ2-1 TRBV27 TGTGCCAGCAGTCCAGACAGGCTGTTGAGGACTAGCGGGAGAGATGAGCAGTTCTTC CASSPDRLLRTSGRDEQFF
- - TRBJ2-3 TRBV7-6 TGTGCCAGCAGCTCACTTCTAACAGATACGCAGTATTTT CASSSLLTDTQYF
TRBD2 - TRBJ2-1 TRBV11-3 TGTGCCAGCAGCCATGGACTAGCGGGAGTCCATGAGCAGTTCTTC CASSHGLAGVHEQFF
TRBD1 - TRBJ1-4 TRBV6-1 TGTGCCAGCAGTGAAGCGGGAGACAGGGCTGACGAAAAACTGTTTTTT CASSEAGDRADEKLFF
TRBD1 - TRBJ1-1 TRBV7-8 TGTGCCAGCAGCTTAGGGGGACAGTTGAACACTGAAGCTTTCTTT CASSLGGQLNTEAFF
- - TRBJ2-1 TRBV4-3 TGCGCCAGCAGCCAGGACTTTACCCCCTCCTACAATGGGCAGTTCTTC CASSQDFTPSYNGQFF
- - TRBJ2-7 TRBV5-4 TGTGCCAGCAGCTTGGGGGTACTATACGAGCAGTACTTC CASSLGVLYEQYF
- - TRBJ2-7 TRBV28 TGTGCCAGCAGCTATCCAGGAAGCTACGAGCAGTACTTC CASSYPGSYEQYF
TRBD2 - TRBJ2-1 TRBV7-2 TGTGCCAGCAGCTTCAGGACTAGCGGGAGGGCCCATGAGCAGTTCTTC CASSFRTSGRAHEQFF
TRBD1 once TRBJ2-7 TRBV18 TGTGCCAGCTCAGAACAGCTCCGGGACAGGGGCCCCCACGAGCAGTACTTC CASSEQLRDRGPHEQYF
TRBD2 - TRBJ2-1 TRBV9 TGTGCCAGCAGCGCCGGGGGACTAGCGGGAGTTGGGGCCTACAATGAGCAGTTCTTC CASSAGGLAGVGAYNEQFF
- once TRBJ2-1 TRBV7-2 TGTGCCAGCAGCTTAGGTCCGGGGAATGAGCAGTTCTTC CASSLGPGNEQFF
- - TRBJ2-1 TRBV29-1 TGCACAGTCAGTGCCCCCGGAGGCGTCGGATATGAGCAGTTCTTC CTVSAPGGVGYEQFF
- - TRBJ2-5 TRBV18 TGTGCCAGCTCACCAGTGGAGTCTTCTGAGACCCAGTACTTC CASSPVESSETQYF
- once TRBJ1-5 TRBV28 TGTGCCAGCAGTTTAGAGGCCTTGCCCCAGCATTTT CASSLEALPQHF
TRBD2 - TRBJ2-1 TRBV7-6 TGTGCCAGCAGCCTAGCTGAAATTGCCGGGACTAGGAGCTACAATGAGCAGTTCTTC CASSLAEIAGTRSYNEQFF
- - TRBJ1-1 TRBV9 TGTGCCAGCAGAGGACAGAACACTGAAGCTTTCTTT CASRGQNTEAFF
- - TRBJ1-1 TRBV6-1 TGTGCCAGCAGTGACGGGGGAGACGGGAACACTGAAGCTTTCTTT CASSDGGDGNTEAFF
- few TRBJ2-7 TRBV29-1 TGCAGCGTTGAAGATCTCGTTACCTACGAGCAGTACTTC CSVEDLVTYEQYF
TRBD1 - TRBJ2-7 TRBV28 TGTGCCAGCAGTCTCCTAGGACAGGGTTCCTACGAGCAGTACTTC CASSLLGQGSYEQYF
- few TRBJ1-1 TRBV6-1 TGTGCCAGCAGTACGACCGGGGGAGCTTTCTTT CASSTTGGAFF
- - TRBJ1-4 TRBV15 TGTGCCACCAGCAGAGATCGGGCAACTAATGAAAAACTGTTTTTT CATSRDRATNEKLFF
TRBD1 - TRBJ1-5 TRBV27 TGTGCCAGCAGTTTTGGAGGGGGCCTCAATCAGCCCCAGCATTTT CASSFGGGLNQPQHF